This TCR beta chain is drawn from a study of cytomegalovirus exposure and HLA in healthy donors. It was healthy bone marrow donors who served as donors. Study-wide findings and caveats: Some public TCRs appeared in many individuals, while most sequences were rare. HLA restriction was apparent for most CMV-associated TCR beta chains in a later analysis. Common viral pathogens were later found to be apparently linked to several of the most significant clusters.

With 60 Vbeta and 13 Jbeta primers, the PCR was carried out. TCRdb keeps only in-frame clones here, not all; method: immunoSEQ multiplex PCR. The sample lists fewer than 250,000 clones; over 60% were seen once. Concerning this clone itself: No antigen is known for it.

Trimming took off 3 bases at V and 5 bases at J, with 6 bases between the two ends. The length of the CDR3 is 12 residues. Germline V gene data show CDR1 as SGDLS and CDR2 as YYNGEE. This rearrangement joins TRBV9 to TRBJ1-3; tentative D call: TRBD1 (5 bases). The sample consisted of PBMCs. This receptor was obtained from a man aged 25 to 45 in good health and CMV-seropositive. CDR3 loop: CASSADRNTIYF. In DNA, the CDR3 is TGTGCCAGCAGCGCGGACAGAAACACCATATATTTT.